This T cell receptor beta chain was profiled in a study of human T cells and chemical hapten exposure (dated by TCRdb to the early 2020s). About the study as a whole: For sensitization, 2% DPC in acetone was applied to a roughly 2 cm by roughly 2 cm area of upper inner arm skin. Patients additionally received weekly therapeutic DPC doses to the scalp throughout the approximately 25-week study period. Patch testing was performed on the upper back with Finn chambers containing 0.01% DPC, and the patch tests were scored after 6 days according to International Contact Dermatitis Research Group standards. The mostly female patient cohort included alopecia areata with under or over 50% scalp involvement, alopecia totalis and alopecia universalis. Libraries were pooled for sequencing, and per-sample TCR yields varied mainly because of small differences in library volumes within the pool. This study followed changes in the peripheral blood TCR repertoire in vivo during primary and secondary sensitization of alopecia patients to the hapten diphenylcyclopropenone (DPC). Blood was sampled from patients pre-sensitization (week 0) and at 2, 6 and about 24 weeks after DPC sensitization. Blood for TCR sequencing was provided by twenty-nine alopecia patients at one to four time points (pre-sensitization, 2, 6 and 24 weeks). Results and caveats for the whole study, not just this receptor: Significantly more large CDR3 similarity clusters were formed by expanded TCRs than by pre-sensitization or healthy control sets, consistent with antigen-driven responses. DPC sensitization did not change how many TCRs were above 1 in 1000 frequency, and no evidence was found of alterations in global repertoire structure. Patch test score correlated positively with the number of PT1 expanded TCRs, reaching significance at thresholds 8, 16 and 32 but not at 4. All patients had alopecia, a presumed autoimmune disease, so their immune response might differ from that of healthy individuals. Repeated subsampling changed both the strength of the expansion versus patch-test correlation and the threshold at which that correlation became significant.

On this clonotype itself: Its antigen specificity is not known. Base qualities are not recorded, but no much larger clone differs from it by a single base.

Measured from the cysteine to the phenylalanine, the CDR3 is 13 residues long. Of the read, only the CDR3 DNA is kept; its 39 bases are in frame from base 1. Unmatched junction bases come to 4, with V trimmed by 8 bases and J by 4 bases. Sequences MNHEY (CDR1) and SMNVEV (CDR2) are obtained from the germline V gene (reference sequence). The sample's time point, from its label and the paper: patch test 3, about 24 weeks after DPC sensitization. Sample treatment or condition, as interpreted from the label and publication: therapeutic diphenylcyclopropenone sensitization with weekly scalp DPC. At each patch-test visit, blood was drawn before the patch test was applied. Patients were eligible if aged 18 to 70, diagnosed with alopecia and judged suitable for DPC therapy, and pregnant patients were excluded. Total RNA was extracted from unfractionated whole blood that had been collected in Tempus Blood RNA tubes.

The method was RACE. The reads were generated on a NextSeq 500. During library preparation, unique molecular identifiers were attached to individual cDNA molecules so that TCRs could be counted in a quantitative, reproducible way. Each blood RNA sample was used to sequence both TCR alpha and TCR beta chains. The published analysis was carried out like this. The median number of TCRs per sample was around 96,000, ranging from roughly 23,224 to 690,600. V, J and CDR3 annotation of the TCR reads was carried out using the Decombinator software suite. To make PS versus PT1 abundance plots, every sample was subsampled to the same number of TCRs (28,000). Expanded TCRs were defined as absent before sensitization and observed at least eight times at the 2-week time point. The public sequencing data were trimmed at Q25 with fastp and processed into clonotypes with MiXCR by TCRdb, which kept only in-frame beta chains. CDR3 protein sequences are deduplicated, and each keeps its most common genes and DNA. The V and J calls and clone size are TCRdb's, not the authors'. A total of around 200,000 distinct CDR3 sequences appear in this sample, around 25% of them only once. Around 2.5% of the sample is held by the ten biggest clonotypes.

The sequence came from a middle-aged woman with alopecia areata. Some clones in this sample may be carry-over from other donors' samples. The sample was whole blood, taken in connection with sensitization to the hapten diphenylcyclopropenone (DPC). Here the chain combines TRBV27 and TRBJ2-7, with TRBD2 matching 11 junction bases. The DNA is TGTGCCAGCTCGGGACTAGCGGCATACGAGCAGTACTTC. Its protein is CASSGLAAYEQYF.